This T cell receptor (beta chain) comes out of a study of cytomegalovirus exposure and HLA in healthy donors. This CDR3 has 13 amino acids. Per germline, CDR1 KGHSH and CDR2 LQKENI. Between the trimmed V and J ends, which lost 0 bases and 1 base, there was a span of 3 bases. Study conclusions and caveats: 87-base-pair reads could not separate some V segments, including TRBV6-2 and TRBV6-3. Most TCR sequences were seen very rarely across donors, but some public TCRs occurred in many. The authors later linked a missense DCLRE1C variant to TCR beta V- and J-gene trimming.

About this clone itself: The antigen remains undetermined.

A multiplex PCR was run with 60 Vbeta primers and 13 Jbeta primers. Clones were read by immunoSEQ multiplex PCR, and TCRdb kept only the in-frame ones, dropping some. The sample comprises roughly 100,000 clones, 70% to 75% of which are singletons, and roughly 1.2% rests with the top ten. V and J are TRBV18 and TRBJ1-1; D remains ambiguous. This TCR came from a man aged 40-50 years in good health and CMV-seronegative. Sequenced sample: PBMCs. In DNA form, the CDR3 reads TGTGCCAGCTCACCACCCGGGAACACTGAAGCTTTCTTT. Its translation is CASSPPGNTEAFF.